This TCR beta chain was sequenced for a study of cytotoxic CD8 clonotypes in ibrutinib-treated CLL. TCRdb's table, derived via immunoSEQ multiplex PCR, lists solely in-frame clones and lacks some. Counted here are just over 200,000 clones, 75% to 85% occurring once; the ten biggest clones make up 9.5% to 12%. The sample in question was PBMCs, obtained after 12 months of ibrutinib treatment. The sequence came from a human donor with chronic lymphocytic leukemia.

CDR3 protein: CASSLARGRTEAFF. CDR3 sequence (DNA): TGTGCCAGCAGCTTAGCCAGGGGAAGAACTGAAGCTTTCTTT. The chain employs TRBV7-9 and TRBJ1-1; perhaps TRBD1 as D (6 bases). The V end lost 0 bases, the J end lost 5 bases, and 10 bases lay between the germline ends. Germline V gene lookup returns CDR1 SEHNR and CDR2 FQNEAQ (reference sequence). CDR3 length: 14 amino acids.